This TCR beta chain derives from a study of T cells in tuberculosis. Sequencing was performed with immunoSEQ multiplex PCR; in TCRdb, only in-frame clones are kept and a portion is missing. The sample records fewer than 35,000 clones, less than 95% being singletons. Germline V lookup: CDR1 SGHDN, CDR2 FVKESK. CDR3 length: 12 amino acids. With 6 bases removed from V and 3 bases from J, the gap between germline ends came to 9 bases. The chain recombines TRBV14 with TRBJ2-7; a possible D gene is TRBD2 (6 bases). The receptor was derived from a donor between 10 and 29 years old with latent tuberculosis or without tuberculosis infection. Material: PBMCs. CDR3 nucleotides: TGTGCCAGCAGGAGACTAGACTACGAGCAGTACTTC. It specifies CASRRLDYEQYF. Drawing the rest from reference TRBV14 and TRBJ2-7, the complete variable domain is EAGVTQFPSHSVIEKGQTVTLRCDPISGHDNLYWYRRVMGKEIKFLLHFVKESKQDESGMPNNRFLAERTGGTYSTLKVQPAELEDSGVYFCASRRLDYEQYFGPGTRLTVT.